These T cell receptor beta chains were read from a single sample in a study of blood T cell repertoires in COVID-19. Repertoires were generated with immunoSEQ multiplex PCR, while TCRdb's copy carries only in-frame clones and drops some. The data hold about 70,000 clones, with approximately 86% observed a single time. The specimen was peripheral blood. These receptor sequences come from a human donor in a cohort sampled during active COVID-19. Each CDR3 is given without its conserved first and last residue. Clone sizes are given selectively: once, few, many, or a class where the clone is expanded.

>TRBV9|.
ASSVGQGSGNTIY
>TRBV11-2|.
ASSFRGLVYGYT
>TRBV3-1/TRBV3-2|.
ASSQLATWDTQY
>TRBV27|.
ASSQGGVNSPLH
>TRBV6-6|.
ASSSIDRASGYT
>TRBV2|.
ASSPGTGKSGELF
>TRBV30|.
AWSYRGGLGTDTQY
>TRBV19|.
ASSVSYPSNQPQH
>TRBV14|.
ASSLGGQALIGYT
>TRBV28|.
ASSRLFGQAWDTIY
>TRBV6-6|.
ASSPRTSGHSYEQY
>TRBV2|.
ASRDRGVGNQPQH
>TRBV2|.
ASSALGSGSTDTQY
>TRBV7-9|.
ATGDRASYNEQF
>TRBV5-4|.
ATKMAGYGYT
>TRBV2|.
ASTGPEGNQPQH
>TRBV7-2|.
ASSLAAYSGNTIY
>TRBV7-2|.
ASSLDSGQGRGYT
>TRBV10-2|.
ASTAQGGTYNEQF
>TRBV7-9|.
ASSYDAGANEQF
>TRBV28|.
ASSDTDYEQY
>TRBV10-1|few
ASSESFGTGNYEQY
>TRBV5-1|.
ASSLALTGSSYEQY